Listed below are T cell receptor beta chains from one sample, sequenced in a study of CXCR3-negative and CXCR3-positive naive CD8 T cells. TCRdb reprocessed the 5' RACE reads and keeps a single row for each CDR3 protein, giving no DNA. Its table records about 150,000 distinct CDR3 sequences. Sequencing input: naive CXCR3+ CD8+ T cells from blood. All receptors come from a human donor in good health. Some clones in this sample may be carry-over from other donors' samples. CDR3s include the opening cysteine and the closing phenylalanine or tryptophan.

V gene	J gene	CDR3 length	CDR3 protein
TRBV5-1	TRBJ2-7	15	CASSTNPGQNYEQYF
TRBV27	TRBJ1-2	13	CASSLGHNYGYTF
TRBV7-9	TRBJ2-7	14	CASSSRGIVDEQYF
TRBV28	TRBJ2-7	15	CASSSVHKASYEQYF
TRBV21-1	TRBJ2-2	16	CASSKEETENTGELFF
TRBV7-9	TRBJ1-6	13	CASSFGVGSPLHF
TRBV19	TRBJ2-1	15	CASSIAQRGGNEQFF
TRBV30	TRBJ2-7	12	CAWSSDSYEQYF
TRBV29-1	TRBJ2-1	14	CSVPQDNSYNEQFF
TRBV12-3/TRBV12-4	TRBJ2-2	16	CASSFLAGGHPGELFF
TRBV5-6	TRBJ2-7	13	CASSPQGVGEQYF
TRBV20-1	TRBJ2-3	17	CSARDYPTGREVDTQYF